This T cell receptor (beta chain) was captured in a study of blood T cells in healthy people across ages. A word on this clonotype: Antigen specificity is unknown.

Trimming took 6 bases from V and 6 from J; bases not matched to a gene: 8. The CDR3 is 13 amino acids. Per germline, CDR1 DFQATT and CDR2 SNEGSKA (reference sequence). Approximately 9 milliliters was the volume of peripheral blood drawn from each donor. Points from the study as a whole: Higher diversity, along with more naive CD4+ cells, distinguished long-lived donors from aged donors. With naive T cell percentage, TCR beta diversity showed a strong correlation. Total diversity from one million sequenced T cells was likely underestimated.

It was with a sample-barcoded 5' primer and a J-beta primer mix that a second PCR of about 6 to 12 cycles was run. TCRdb fed the 5' RACE reads into MiXCR, producing one record per CDR3 protein. Of approximately 1.5 million distinct CDR3 sequences listed, roughly 43% were seen once; the top ten hold approximately 4%. What was sequenced was blood. The chain uses TRBV20-1 and TRBJ1-2; TRBD1 matches at 9 bases. The receptor's source is a woman aged 18-29 years in good health. For the CDR3, the DNA is TGCAGTGCCCCCACCGGGACAGGGCATGGCTACACCTTC. Translation gives CSAPTGTGHGYTF.